A single sample is the source of the 3 T cell receptor beta chains below, sequenced in a study of T-cell memory formation after mild COVID-19. TCRdb analysed the 5' RACE reads with MiXCR anew, one entry per CDR3 protein. The top ten hold roughly an eighth of the sample, which has over 450,000 distinct CDR3 sequences, roughly 20% seen once. The specimen sequenced was PBMCs or a T cell subset sorted from them (not recorded which). Source of these receptors: an adult woman who had mild COVID-19 (a few samples of this study predate the infection). Cell type and time point are not known.

This clonotype was counted many times. The chain has TRBV9 and TRBJ1-1; unclear D gene. Germline-derived CDR1 and CDR2 are SGDLS and YYNGEE. This CDR3 region has 14 residues. V was trimmed by 4 bases and J by 4 bases, leaving 14 bases between them. The CDR3 spells CASSPSVAPTEAFF. The CDR3 DNA reads TGTGCCAGCAGCCCCTCGGTCGCTCCCACTGAAGCTTTCTTT. The entire variable domain, with the rest obtained from reference TRBV9 and TRBJ1-1, is as follows: DSGVTQTPKHLITATGQRVTLRCSPRSGDLSVYWYQQSLDQGLQFLIQYYNGEERAKGNILERFSAQQFPDLHSELNLSSLELGDSALYFCASSPSVAPTEAFFGQGTRLTVV.

For this clonotype: This may stem from a read error, because a much larger clone lies one nucleotide away. V usage is TRBV9 and J usage is TRBJ2-7, with TRBD2 matching over 11 bases. This CDR3 contains 14 residues. V shed 3 bases, J shed 3 bases, and the junction held 2 bases outside the gene matches. Germline values: CDR1 SGDLS, CDR2 YYNGEE. CDR3 in DNA: TGTGCCAGCAGCGCCGGGACTAGCGGCTACGAGCAGTACTTC. Translated: CASSAGTSGYEQYF.

The chain carries TRBV6-5 and TRBJ1-4; the D is unclear. Trimming stripped 11 bases from V and 8 bases from J, with 15 bases between. The germline V gene encodes CDR1 MNHEY and CDR2 SVGAGI. The CDR3 has 12 amino acids. In DNA form, the CDR3 reads TGTGCCGTCGGAGCGGAATACGAAAAACTGTTTTTT. Protein: CAVGAEYEKLFF.